This T cell receptor (beta chain) was sequenced in a study of CD8 T cells in ankylosing spondylitis (dated by TCRdb to the late 2010s). Study-level background: To find TCR variants linked to disease, the study profiled T cell receptor beta repertoires in ankylosing spondylitis patients and healthy donors. Peripheral blood was sampled, and synovial fluid was additionally collected from ankylosing spondylitis patients. The full study cohort was made up of about 25 ankylosing spondylitis patients and 108 healthy donors. Broad study findings and their caveats: A TCR beta motif of several highly homologous amino acid variants appeared characteristic of blood from ankylosing spondylitis patients. The disease-linked clones were reported to be significantly enriched in matched synovial fluid samples from ankylosing spondylitis patients. The disease-linked clones had a CD8+ phenotype and were found at relatively low frequencies in peripheral blood. Some motif variants were previously reported in synovial fluid and blood of reactive arthritis patients, suggesting common disease-initiation mechanisms.

The germline V gene encodes CDR1 MNHEY and CDR2 SMNVEV (reference sequence). The cysteine opens and the phenylalanine closes a CDR3 of 18 amino acids. Left in the record is the CDR3 DNA by itself, 54 bases read in frame from the first base. Trimming takes 6 bases from V and 0 bases from J, and the germline ends sit 18 bases apart. Sequencer: Illumina HiSeq 2500. Quantitative 5'-RACE with molecular barcodes was used to prepare TCR beta libraries. As for how the authors treated the data: A new computational method based on a probabilistic model of VDJ rearrangement was used to identify disease-linked TCR variants. TCRdb trimmed the raw reads at Q25, called clones with MiXCR and kept productive beta chains. Rows merge per CDR3 protein into single entries with the most common DNA and genes. TCRdb, rather than the study authors, made the V and J calls. Here the sample has 150,000 to 200,000 distinct CDR3 sequences; 10% to 15% occur a single time. The ten most abundant clones make up 11% of the sample.

About this clonotype: Its antigen is unknown. No per-base quality is available; no much larger clone lies one base away.

The sequence came from a female donor with ankylosing spondylitis or in good health (not recorded which). Rearrangement joined TRBV27 to TRBJ2-6, with a tentative D gene TRBD1 over 6 matching bases. The sample comprised blood, either unsorted or a sorted T cell fraction (not recorded which). CDR3 loop: CASRRRTATSSGANVLTF. The DNA sequence reads TGTGCCAGCAGACGAAGGACAGCCACGAGCTCTGGGGCCAACGTCCTGACTTTC.